This T cell receptor (beta chain) is drawn from a study of monozygotic twins with inflammatory bowel disease. The UMIs contained a 6-nucleotide sample barcode. They were added by template switching during cDNA synthesis. One entry per CDR3 protein, without DNA, is what TCRdb gives after re-calling the 5' RACE reads. The table lists about 440,000 distinct CDR3 sequences. The CDR3 consists of 17 residues. From germline, CDR1 is SGHRS and CDR2 YFSETQ. Comment on this clonotype: Its antigen is not identified.

Findings and caveats of the study: Clonotypes shared with others were fewer in IBD patients than in healthy twins, especially with disease activity.

Specimen: blood. The chain recombines TRBV5-1 with TRBJ2-7; TCRdb outputs TRBD2, but without DNA this stays unchecked. The receptor was isolated from a human donor with ulcerative colitis or Crohn's disease, or a healthy co-twin of an affected twin (not recorded which). The CDR3 loop reads CASTQGLAGGASHEQYF.